Below are 27 T cell receptor beta chains sequenced from a single sample in a study of OX40 agonist ivuxolimab in advanced cancers. Sequencing was performed with immunoSEQ multiplex PCR; in TCRdb, only in-frame clones are kept and a portion is missing. The sample includes 40,000 to 45,000 clones, approximately 78% of them seen just once. The source material was CD4+ or CD8+ T cells sorted from blood, sampled in a trial of the OX40 agonist ivuxolimab. These receptors originate from an adult with an advanced solid tumor such as melanoma, head and neck, liver or kidney cancer.

This clone was recorded only once. The gene calls are TRBV29-1 and TRBJ2-1; 7 nucleotides match TRBD1. V lost 6 bases, J lost 5 bases, and 7 bases stayed unmatched. This CDR3 comprises 13 residues. Germline V lookup: CDR1 SQVTM, CDR2 ANQGSEA. The CDR3 reads CSVGQETNNEQFF. DNA of the CDR3: TGCAGCGTCGGACAGGAAACTAACAATGAGCAGTTCTTC.

The sample holds a few counts of this clone. The chain is built from TRBV11-2 and TRBJ1-3; 8 nucleotides align to TRBD1. The CDR3 totals 16 residues. V lost 5 bases to trimming and J lost 1 base; unmatched junction nucleotides: 7. Germline V gives CDR1 SGHAT, CDR2 FQNNGV. DNA of the CDR3: TGTGCCAGCAGCCCGGACAGGGAGGGTTCTGGAAACACCATATATTTT. Its protein product is CASSPDREGSGNTIYF.

As DNA, the CDR3 is TGTGCCAGCAGCGTGGGATCAGGGGGCGGTAGTTGGATCAACACTGAAGCTTTCTTT. This translates into CASSVGSGGGSWINTEAFF. The chain combines TRBV5-5 with TRBJ1-1; 8 bases agree with TRBD1. Per the germline V gene, CDR1 is SGHKS and CDR2 is YYEKEE (reference sequence). V gave up 4 bases and J gave up 2 bases; unmatched junction bases: 19. The CDR3 is 19 amino acids.

This clone showed up just once. This chain uses TRBV19 with TRBJ1-5, with D tentatively TRBD1 (5 bases). V lost 7 bases to trimming and J lost 0 bases, with 10 bases between them. This CDR3 has 14 residues. The germline gives CDR1 LNHDA, CDR2 SQIVND (reference sequence). The DNA of the CDR3 is TGTGCCAGTATGAGGGACTATAGCAATCAGCCCCAGCATTTT. Translated: CASMRDYSNQPQHF.

The gene calls are TRBV21-1 and TRBJ1-2; the listed D gene, TRBD1, was not tested against the DNA. TRBV21-1 constitutes a pseudogene. The CDR3 extends over 18 amino acids. CDR3 amino acids: CASSKRSPSGQGKRGYTF. The CDR3 region has the DNA TGTGCCAGCAGCAAACGATCACCCAGCGGACAGGGGAAAAGGGGCTACACCTTC.

This chain uses TRBV19 with TRBJ2-4; the D gene is possibly TRBD1 (6 bases). V shed 1 base and J shed 2 bases, with 12 bases lying between them. Germline lookup yields CDR1 LNHDA and CDR2 SQIVND (reference sequence). The CDR3 has 16 amino acids. The CDR3 DNA follows: TGTGCCAGTAGTATAGCCCAGGGGTCCTCCAAAAACATTCAGTACTTC. Translated: CASSIAQGSSKNIQYF.

The CDR3 reads CASSLIGQGRYGYTF. CDR3 nucleotides: TGTGCCAGCAGCTTAATAGGACAGGGCCGTTATGGCTACACCTTC. This rearrangement joins TRBV7-2 to TRBJ1-2; 8 bases match TRBD1. The CDR3 is 15 residues long. The germline V gene has CDR1 SGHTA and CDR2 FQGNSA. The trim removed 2 bases at V and 5 bases at J, leaving 7 bases unmatched. Drawing the rest from reference TRBV7-2 and TRBJ1-2, the complete variable domain is GAGVSQSPSNKVTEKGKDVELRCDPISGHTALYWYRQSLGQGLEFLIYFQGNSAPDKSGLPSDRFSAERTGGSVSTLTIQRTQQEDSAVYLCASSLIGQGRYGYTFGSGTRLTVV.

This clone has only a few counts. V is TRBV6-1 and J is TRBJ2-7; a weak D match, TRBD2 (6 bases). CDR3 length: 16 amino acids. Trimming took 2 bases from V and 0 from J, leaving 14 bases between them. The germline V gene has CDR1 MNHNS and CDR2 SASEGT. The CDR3 loop reads CASSERRREDSYEQYF. The CDR3, as DNA: TGTGCCAGCAGTGAAAGGCGAAGGGAGGACTCCTACGAGCAGTACTTC.

The chain recombines TRBV15 with TRBJ1-1; D possibly corresponds to TRBD1 (5 bases). This CDR3 spans 17 amino acids. Germline assignment: CDR1 LNHNV and CDR2 YYDKDF (reference sequence). V was clipped by 0 bases and J by 0 bases, with 14 bases between them. The CDR3: CATSREVGGNMNTEAFF. In nucleotides, the CDR3 is TGTGCCACCAGCAGAGAAGTTGGGGGAAACATGAACACTGAAGCTTTCTTT.

The chain joins TRBV13 to TRBJ1-4; TRBD1 matches 10 bases. Trimming removed 5 bases from V and 3 bases from J; junction bases left unmatched: 3. The germline CDR1 and CDR2 sequences are PRHDT and FYEKMQ (reference sequence). The CDR3 is 15 residues long. The CDR3 DNA reads TGTGCCAGCAGCGACAGGGGGCCGGCTAATGAAAAACTGTTTTTT. Translation gives CASSDRGPANEKLFF.

This clone was counted between two and nine times. The chain carries TRBV5-1 and TRBJ2-7; D might be TRBD1 or TRBD2, each matching 5 bases. The V gene's germline CDR1 is SGHRS and CDR2 YFSETQ. V was shortened by 2 bases and J by 7 bases, with 10 bases between the two germline ends. The CDR3 is 12 residues long. The chain's CDR3 is CASSLTGLEQYF. The CDR3 DNA sequence: TGCGCCAGCAGCTTAACAGGACTGGAGCAGTACTTC.

This chain links TRBV5-4 with TRBJ1-2, with D possibly matching TRBD1 (6 bases). The CDR3 loop spans 15 amino acids. In germline, CDR1 is SGHNT, CDR2 YYREEE (reference sequence). V gave up 1 base and J gave up 7 bases, with 17 bases separating them. The CDR3 bases are TGTGCCAGCAGCTTGCATTCGGGGGGCGCAGCTGGCTACACCTTC. Translated: CASSLHSGGAAGYTF.

This clone was observed a handful of times. This chain uses TRBV29-1 with TRBJ1-4, with TRBD1 matching 10 bases. The J segment lost 5 bases and the V segment lost 7 bases, leaving 1 base of the junction unmatched. Germline CDR1 is SQVTM and CDR2 is ANQGSEA. This CDR3 has 12 amino acids. CDR3 loop: CSADRGNEKLFF. CDR3 nucleotides: TGCAGCGCGGACAGGGGGAATGAAAAACTGTTTTTT. Full variable domain (rest looked up from reference TRBV29-1 and TRBJ1-4): SAVISQKPSRDICQRGTSLTIQCQVDSQVTMMFWYRQQPGQSLTLIATANQGSEATYESGFVIDKFPISRPNLTFSTLTVSNMSPEDSSIYLCSADRGNEKLFFGSGTQLSVL.

The rearrangement joins TRBV19 to TRBJ2-3; possibly TRBD1 for D (5 bases). V was clipped by 4 bases and J by 4 bases, with 9 bases between them. The CDR3 contains 13 residues. Germline V CDR1 and CDR2: LNHDA, SQIVND (reference sequence). The CDR3 DNA sequence: TGTGCCAGTAGTACAGGGATCGCAGATACGCAGTATTTT. As protein: CASSTGIADTQYF.

The chain combines TRBV5-1 with TRBJ2-5, with D unclear. The ends were cut back, 4 bases at V and 5 bases at J, with 15 bases in the middle. CDR3 size: 14 residues. Per germline, CDR1 SGHRS and CDR2 YFSETQ. The CDR3 protein is CASSPGLRKETQYF. CDR3 sequence (DNA): TGCGCCAGCAGCCCTGGGCTAAGAAAGGAGACCCAGTACTTC.

This clone was seen more than once but under ten times. The chain employs TRBV6-1 and TRBJ2-5, with D maybe TRBD2 (6 bases). CDR1 and CDR2 (germline): MNHNS, SASEGT. V lost 6 bases, J lost 5 bases, and 22 bases lay in between. The CDR3 totals 16 residues. The CDR3 loop is CASSERVTGAWETQYF. In nucleotides, the CDR3 is TGTGCCAGCAGCGAAAGAGTAACGGGAGCTTGGGAGACCCAGTACTTC.

This chain connects TRBV7-9 to TRBJ2-5, with 9 bases fitting TRBD1. With V trimmed by 5 bases and J by 5 bases, 9 bases remained unmatched. The CDR3 runs 15 residues. Germline CDR1 and CDR2: SEHNR and FQNEAQ (reference sequence). This CDR3 is CASSARDRVSETQYF. CDR3 in DNA: TGTGCCAGCAGCGCCCGGGACAGGGTTAGTGAGACCCAGTACTTC.

The rearrangement uses TRBV2 and TRBJ2-5; TRBD2 matches at 11 bases. The germline CDR1 and CDR2 sequences are SNHLY and FYNNEI. V gave up 6 bases and J gave up 7 bases; unmatched junction bases: 7. The CDR3 runs to 14 residues. The CDR3 region has the DNA TGTGCCAGCAGCGGTACTAGCGGGAGAGGGACCCAGTACTTC. It encodes CASSGTSGRGTQYF.

In DNA form, the CDR3 reads TGCGCCAGCAGACTGGATCCTTCATACACCGGGGAGCTGTTTTTT. It codes for CASRLDPSYTGELFF. The V gene is TRBV5-1, the J gene TRBJ2-2; D is unclear. CDR1 and CDR2 from the germline V gene are SGHRS and YFSETQ. Trimming stripped 5 bases from V and 3 bases from J, with 14 bases between. There are 15 residues in the CDR3.

V gene TRBV5-6 combines with J gene TRBJ2-5, with a possible D match to TRBD2 (6 bases). This CDR3 is 14 amino acids long. Trimming removed 3 bases from V and 6 bases from J, with 15 bases in between. Germline CDR1 reads SGHDT; CDR2 reads YYEEEE. The chain's CDR3 is CASSSGGFQQTQYF. The CDR3 DNA reads TGTGCCAGCAGCTCTGGGGGGTTTCAACAGACCCAGTACTTC.

The chain is built from TRBV14 and TRBJ2-7; 14 bases are a match to TRBD2. Trimming took 6 bases from V and 1 from J; bases not matched to a gene: 8. The length of the CDR3 is 17 residues. Germline lookup yields CDR1 SGHDN and CDR2 FVKESK. The CDR3 nucleotides are TGTGCCAGCAGTCGGACTAGCGGGAGGTACAGATCCTACGAGCAGTACTTC. It translates to CASSRTSGRYRSYEQYF.

Worth noting for this clone: Sequence at one end of the junction differs from germline and may be a read error. The V gene is TRBV7-7, the J gene TRBJ1-1, with D possibly matching TRBD1 (5 bases). This CDR3 comprises 15 residues. Germline CDR1 and CDR2: SSHAT and FNYEAQ (reference sequence). CDR3: CASSPLATGNTEAFF. In nucleotides, the CDR3 is TGTGCTAGCAGCCCCCTTGCCACAGGGAACACTGAAGCTTTCTTT.

The J gene is TRBJ1-1, the V gene TRBV7-9; D might be TRBD1 (5 bases). The V and J ends lost 2 bases and 5 bases respectively, with 9 bases between them. Germline V gene lookup returns CDR1 SEHNR and CDR2 FQNEAQ (reference sequence). The CDR3 totals 13 residues. The CDR3 region has the DNA TGTGCCAGCAGCTTAAGAGAGGGGACTGAAGCTTTCTTT. It yields the protein CASSLREGTEAFF.

The chain combines TRBV27 with TRBJ1-2; D is uncertain. Trimming took 3 bases from V and 14 from J, leaving 22 bases between them. In germline, CDR1 is MNHEY, CDR2 SMNVEV (reference sequence). The CDR3 extends over 14 amino acids. CDR3 in DNA: TGTGCCAGCAGTTTTGGGCAGCCATCTTTCTTAATGACCTTC. This translates into CASSFGQPSFLMTF.

The chain couples TRBV9 to TRBJ1-3; 7 bases agree with TRBD1. The CDR3 runs to 16 residues. The germline gives CDR1 SGDLS, CDR2 YYNGEE. The junction had 6 bases not matched to a gene; V was cut back by 3 bases and J by 0 bases. The CDR3: CASSGGQASSGNTIYF. CDR3 nucleotides: TGTGCCAGCAGCGGAGGACAGGCATCCTCTGGAAACACCATATATTTT.

V gene TRBV2 combines with J gene TRBJ1-2; 10 bases are shared with TRBD1. In germline, CDR1 is SNHLY, CDR2 FYNNEI. With 6 bases clipped from V and 1 base from J, the junction kept 14 bases outside the gene matches. The length of the CDR3 is 18 residues. CDR3 DNA: TGTGCCAGCAGGGGGAGCCGGGACAGGGGAATTTTTAACTATGGCTACACCTTC. It codes for CASRGSRDRGIFNYGYTF.

The gene calls are TRBV5-1 and TRBJ1-2; TRBD1 matches 10 bases. Germline V CDR1 and CDR2: SGHRS, YFSETQ. V was clipped by 5 bases and J by 5 bases; unmatched bases: 6. The CDR3 loop spans 14 amino acids. In nucleotides, the CDR3 is TGCGCCAGCAGTTCGGACAGGGGGGTTTATGGCTACACCTTC. Translation: CASSSDRGVYGYTF.